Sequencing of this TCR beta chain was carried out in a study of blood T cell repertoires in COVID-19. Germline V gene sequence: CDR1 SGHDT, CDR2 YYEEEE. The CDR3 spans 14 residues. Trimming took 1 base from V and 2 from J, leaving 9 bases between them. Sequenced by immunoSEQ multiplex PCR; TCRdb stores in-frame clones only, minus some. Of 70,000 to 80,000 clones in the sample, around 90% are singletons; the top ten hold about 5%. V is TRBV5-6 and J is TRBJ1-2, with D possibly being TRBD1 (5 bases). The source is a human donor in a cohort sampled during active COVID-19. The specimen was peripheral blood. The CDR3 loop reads CASSLIDRNYGYTF. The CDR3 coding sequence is TGTGCCAGCAGCTTGATTGACAGAAACTATGGCTACACCTTC.